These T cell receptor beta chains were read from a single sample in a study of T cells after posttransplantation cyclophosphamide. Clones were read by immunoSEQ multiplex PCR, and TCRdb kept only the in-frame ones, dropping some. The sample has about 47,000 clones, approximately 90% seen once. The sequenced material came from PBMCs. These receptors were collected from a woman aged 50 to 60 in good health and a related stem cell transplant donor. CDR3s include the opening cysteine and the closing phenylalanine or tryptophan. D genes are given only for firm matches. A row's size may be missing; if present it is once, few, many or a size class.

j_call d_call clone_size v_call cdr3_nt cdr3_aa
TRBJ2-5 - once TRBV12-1 TGTGCCAGCAGCTGCCTCGCGGGGGGCCACGGGAGGGAGACCCAGTACTTC CASSCLAGGHGRETQYF
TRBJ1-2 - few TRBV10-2 TGCGCCAGCAGTGAGTCAAGAGAAACAGCTAACTATGGCTACACCTTC CASSESRETANYGYTF
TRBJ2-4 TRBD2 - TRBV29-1 TGCAGCGTAGATGGGGGAGGGGACATTCAGTACTTC CSVDGGGDIQYF
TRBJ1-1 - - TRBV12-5 TGTGCTAGTGGTCCCGGGACTACCATTAAGGGAGCTTTCTTT CASGPGTTIKGAFF
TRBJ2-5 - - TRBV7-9 TGTGCCAGCAGCTCCCCTTCGGACTATCCAGCTGCCCAGTACTTC CASSSPSDYPAAQYF
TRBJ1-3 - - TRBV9 TGTGCCAGCAGCGTAGGGGCAGGGTACAACTCTGGAAACACCATATATTTT CASSVGAGYNSGNTIYF
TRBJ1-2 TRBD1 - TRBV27 TGTGCCAGCATCCTACAGGGGGCACTAGAGGGCTACACCTTC CASILQGALEGYTF
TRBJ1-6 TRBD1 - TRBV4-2 TGTGCCAGCAGCCAAGGCCGGGACAGGGCAAATTCCCCCCTCCACTTT CASSQGRDRANSPLHF
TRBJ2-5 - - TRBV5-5 TGTGCCAGCAGCTCTAGGGGCCAGACAGAGACCCAGTACTTC CASSSRGQTETQYF
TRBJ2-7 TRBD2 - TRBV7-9 TGTGCCAGCAGCCCGAGGGACTACACCTACGAGCAGTACTTC CASSPRDYTYEQYF
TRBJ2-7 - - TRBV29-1 TGCAGCGTTGACCACTGGGGTGGCAGGGGCTACGAGCAGTACTTC CSVDHWGGRGYEQYF
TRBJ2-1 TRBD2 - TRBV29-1 TGCAGCGTTGGACCCGACCTGATGCGGGAGGGGGAGTCGGCTGAGCAGTTCTTC CSVGPDLMREGESAEQFF
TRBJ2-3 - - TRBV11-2 TGTGCCAGCAGCGTCAATATGGGCCCTTCCACAGATACGCAGTATTTT CASSVNMGPSTDTQYF
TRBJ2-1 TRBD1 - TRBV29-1 TGCAGCGTTGAAGGACAGGGGGCCCGTGAGCAGTTCTTC CSVEGQGAREQFF
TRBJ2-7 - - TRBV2 TGTGCCAGCAGTTTTGGGAAGGGGGTTGGCGAGCAGTACTTC CASSFGKGVGEQYF
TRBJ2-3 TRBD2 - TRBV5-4 TGTGCCAGCAGCGCGGGGGGATACAGCACAGATACGCAGTATTTT CASSAGGYSTDTQYF
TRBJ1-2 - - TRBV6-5 TGTGCCAGCAGTTACTCTTCGGCAGGATTGTATAACACCTTC CASSYSSAGLYNTF
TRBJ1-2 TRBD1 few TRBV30 TGTGCCTGGAAATTGGACAGGGGTAACTATGGCTACACCTTC CAWKLDRGNYGYTF
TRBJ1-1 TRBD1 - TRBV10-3 TGTGCCATCAGTGAGTCGAGGACAGGGAGGGACACTGAAGCTTTCTTT CAISESRTGRDTEAFF
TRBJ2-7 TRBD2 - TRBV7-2 TGTGCCAGCAGCTCCAGGGGGACTAGCGGGAGTGGACGGGCCTACGAGCAGTACTTC CASSSRGTSGSGRAYEQYF
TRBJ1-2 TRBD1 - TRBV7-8 TGTGCCAGCAGCTTAACGTCGGGACAGGGCGGTGGCTACACCTTC CASSLTSGQGGGYTF
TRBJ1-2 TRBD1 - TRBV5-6 TGTGCCAGCAGCTCGGACAGGGGCAACTATGGCTACACCTTC CASSSDRGNYGYTF
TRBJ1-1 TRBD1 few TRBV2 TGTGCCAGCAGTGAAAGTCGGTCAGGGGGAGCTTTCTTT CASSESRSGGAFF
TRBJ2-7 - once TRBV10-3 TGTGCCATCAGGCCAGCGAGCTCCTACGAGCAGTACTTC CAIRPASSYEQYF
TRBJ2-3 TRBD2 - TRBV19 TGTGCCAGTAGTAGGACTAGCGGGGGGGCGGGCACAGATACGCAGTATTTT CASSRTSGGAGTDTQYF
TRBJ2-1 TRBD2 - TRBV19 TGTGCCAGTAGGAAGCGGGAGGGGAGCAATGAGCAGTTCTTC CASRKREGSNEQFF
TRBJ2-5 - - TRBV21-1 TGTGCCAGCAGCAAAGGGCCCCGGGACAGGGCCTCTGGGCCCGGGCAAGAGACCCAGTACTTC CASSKGPRDRASGPGQETQYF
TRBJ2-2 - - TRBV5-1 TGCGCCAGCAGCTTGCGTGGGGCAAACACCGGGGAGCTGTTTTTT CASSLRGANTGELFF
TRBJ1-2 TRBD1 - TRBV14 TGTGCCAGCAGCCAAGGATCGGGACAGGGGAACTATGGCTACACCTTC CASSQGSGQGNYGYTF
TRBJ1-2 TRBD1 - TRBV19 TGTGCCAGTAGCCCGACCCGGGACAGGGGAGGCTACACCTTC CASSPTRDRGGYTF
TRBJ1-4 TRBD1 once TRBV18 TGTGCCAGCTCACCCAAGCCCTCGGGACAGGTTGCAACTAATGAAAAACTGTTTTTT CASSPKPSGQVATNEKLFF
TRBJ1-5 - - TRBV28 TGTGCCAGCAGTCCCGGGACACTGCTCAATCAGCCCCAGCATTTT CASSPGTLLNQPQHF
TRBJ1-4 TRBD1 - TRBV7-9 TGTGCCAGCAGCTTTCAGGGGGCTGACGAAAAACTGTTTTTT CASSFQGADEKLFF
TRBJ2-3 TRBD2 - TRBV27 TGTGCCAGCAGTTTATCGCTAGCGGGGGGACCGTATACGCAGTATTTT CASSLSLAGGPYTQYF
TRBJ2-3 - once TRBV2 TGTGCCAGCATTCGCCAGGGGACAGATACGCAGTATTTT CASIRQGTDTQYF
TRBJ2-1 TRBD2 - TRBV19 TGTGCCAGTAGTCCCGGGACTAGCCTCGAGCAGTTCTTC CASSPGTSLEQFF
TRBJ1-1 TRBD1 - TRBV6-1 TGTGCCAGCAGTGAGGCGAAAGGGGGCCGGTGGAGCACTGAAGCTTTCTTT CASSEAKGGRWSTEAFF
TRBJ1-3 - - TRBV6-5 TGTGCCAGCAGCGACGGAGACTCTGGAAACACCATATATTTT CASSDGDSGNTIYF
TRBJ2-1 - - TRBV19 TGTGCCAGTAGTATTGGTGCAGGTTACAATGAGCAGTTCTTC CASSIGAGYNEQFF
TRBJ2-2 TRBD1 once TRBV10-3 TGTGCCATCAGACAGGGGACATACACCGGGGAGCTGTTTTTT CAIRQGTYTGELFF
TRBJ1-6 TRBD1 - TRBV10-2 TGCGCCAGCAGACCTCTACAGGGGGGATCACCCCTCCACTTT CASRPLQGGSPLHF
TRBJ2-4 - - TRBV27 TGTGCCAGCAGTTTATTGACGGGGAACATTCAGTACTTC CASSLLTGNIQYF
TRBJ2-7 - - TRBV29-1 TGCAGCGTTGTCCCTTACAGGGACTCCTACGAGCAGTACTTC CSVVPYRDSYEQYF
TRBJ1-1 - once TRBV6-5 TGTGCCAGCAGAGGACAGTCAAACACTGAAGCTTTCTTT CASRGQSNTEAFF
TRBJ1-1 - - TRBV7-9 TGTGCCAGCAGCTTACAGAAAAGCACTGAAGCTTTCTTT CASSLQKSTEAFF
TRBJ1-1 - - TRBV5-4 TGTGCCAGCAGCTTGGGCGGCGGGAACACTGAAGCTTTCTTT CASSLGGGNTEAFF
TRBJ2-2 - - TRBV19 TGTGCCACCCACAGGACAAGTAACACCGGGGAGCTGTTTTTT CATHRTSNTGELFF
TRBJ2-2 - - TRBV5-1 TGCGCCAGCAGCTTGTCGCTAGGAGGCGGGGAGCTGTTTTTT CASSLSLGGGELFF
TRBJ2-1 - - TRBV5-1 TGCGCCAGCAGCTTGGGGCCCACGTTGCGGTCCTACAATGAGCAGTTCTTC CASSLGPTLRSYNEQFF
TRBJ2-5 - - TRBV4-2 TGTGCCAGCAGCCAACAAACCTGGGCGGAGACCCAGTACTTC CASSQQTWAETQYF
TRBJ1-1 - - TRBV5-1 TGCGCCAGCAGCTTGGATCGGGTTGCGACCACTGAAGCTTTCTTT CASSLDRVATTEAFF
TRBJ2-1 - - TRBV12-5 TGTGCTAGTGGTTCCAGAATTAACTACAATGAGCAGTTCTTC CASGSRINYNEQFF